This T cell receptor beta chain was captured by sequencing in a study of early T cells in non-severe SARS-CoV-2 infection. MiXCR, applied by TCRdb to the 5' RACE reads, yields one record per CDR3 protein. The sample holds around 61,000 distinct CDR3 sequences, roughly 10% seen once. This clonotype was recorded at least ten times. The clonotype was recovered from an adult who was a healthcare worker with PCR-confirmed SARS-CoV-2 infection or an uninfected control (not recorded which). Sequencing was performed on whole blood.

CDR3 residues: CASSADGGLEQFF. The CDR3 DNA is TGTGCCAGCAGCGCCGACGGGGGCCTCGAGCAGTTCTTC. The chain combines TRBV9 with TRBJ2-1, with D perhaps given as TRBD1 or TRBD2 (6 bases each). The V end lost 3 bases, the J end lost 10 bases, and 14 bases lay between the germline ends. The CDR3 has 13 residues. Germline V lookup: CDR1 SGDLS, CDR2 YYNGEE.